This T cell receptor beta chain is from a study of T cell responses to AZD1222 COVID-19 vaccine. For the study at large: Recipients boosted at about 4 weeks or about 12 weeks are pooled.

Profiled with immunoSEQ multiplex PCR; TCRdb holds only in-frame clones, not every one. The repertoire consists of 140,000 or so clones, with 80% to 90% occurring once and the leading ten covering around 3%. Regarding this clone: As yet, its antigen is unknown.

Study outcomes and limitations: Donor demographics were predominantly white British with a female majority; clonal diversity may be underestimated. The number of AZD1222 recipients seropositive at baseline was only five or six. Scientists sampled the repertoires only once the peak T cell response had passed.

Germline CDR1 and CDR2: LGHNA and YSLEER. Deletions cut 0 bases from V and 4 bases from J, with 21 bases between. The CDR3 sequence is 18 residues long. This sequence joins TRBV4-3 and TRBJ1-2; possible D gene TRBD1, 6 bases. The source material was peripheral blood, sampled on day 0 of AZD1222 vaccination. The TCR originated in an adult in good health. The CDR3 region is CASSQEAGGDQIGYGYTF. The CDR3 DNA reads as TGCGCCAGCAGCCAAGAAGCCGGGGGCGATCAAATTGGCTATGGCTACACCTTC.